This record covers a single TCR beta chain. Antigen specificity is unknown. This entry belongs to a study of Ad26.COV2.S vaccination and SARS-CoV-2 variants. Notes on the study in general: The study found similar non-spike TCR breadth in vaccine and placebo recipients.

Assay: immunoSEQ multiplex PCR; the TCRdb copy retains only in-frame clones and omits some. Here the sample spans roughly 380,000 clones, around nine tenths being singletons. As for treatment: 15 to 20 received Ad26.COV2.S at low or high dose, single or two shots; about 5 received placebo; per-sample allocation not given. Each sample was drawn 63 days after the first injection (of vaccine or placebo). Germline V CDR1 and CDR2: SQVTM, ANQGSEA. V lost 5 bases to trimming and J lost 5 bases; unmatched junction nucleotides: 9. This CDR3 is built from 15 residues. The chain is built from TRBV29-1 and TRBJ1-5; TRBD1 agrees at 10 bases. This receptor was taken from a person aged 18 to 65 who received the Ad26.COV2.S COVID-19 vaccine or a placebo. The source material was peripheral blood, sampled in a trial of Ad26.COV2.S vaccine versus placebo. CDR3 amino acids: CSVLSGTGVDQPQHF. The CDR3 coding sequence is TGCAGCGTTCTCTCCGGGACAGGGGTGGATCAGCCCCAGCATTTT.